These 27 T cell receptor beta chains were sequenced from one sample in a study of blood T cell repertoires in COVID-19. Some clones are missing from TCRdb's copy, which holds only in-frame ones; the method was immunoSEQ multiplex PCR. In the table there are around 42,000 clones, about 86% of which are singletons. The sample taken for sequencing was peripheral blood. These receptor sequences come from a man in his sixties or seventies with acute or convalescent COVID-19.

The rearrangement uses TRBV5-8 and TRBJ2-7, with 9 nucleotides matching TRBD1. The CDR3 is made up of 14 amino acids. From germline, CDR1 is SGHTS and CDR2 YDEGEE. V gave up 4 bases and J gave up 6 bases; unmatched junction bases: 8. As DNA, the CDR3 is TGTGCCAGCAGCAGGGGGACAGGGTCGTTCGAGCAGTACTTC. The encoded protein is CASSRGTGSFEQYF.

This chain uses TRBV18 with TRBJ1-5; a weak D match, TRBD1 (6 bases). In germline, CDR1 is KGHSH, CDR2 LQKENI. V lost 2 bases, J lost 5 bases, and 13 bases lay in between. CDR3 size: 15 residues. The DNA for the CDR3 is TGTGCCAGCTCACCAGACACGGGACAACATCAGCCCCAGCATTTT. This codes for CASSPDTGQHQPQHF.

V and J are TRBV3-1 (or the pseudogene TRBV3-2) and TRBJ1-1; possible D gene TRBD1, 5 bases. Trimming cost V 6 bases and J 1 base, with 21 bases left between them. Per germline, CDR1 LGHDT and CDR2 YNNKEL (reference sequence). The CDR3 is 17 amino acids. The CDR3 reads CASSQLTGGKGNTEAFF. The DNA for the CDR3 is TGTGCCAGCAGTCAGTTGACGGGGGGTAAGGGGAACACTGAAGCTTTCTTT.

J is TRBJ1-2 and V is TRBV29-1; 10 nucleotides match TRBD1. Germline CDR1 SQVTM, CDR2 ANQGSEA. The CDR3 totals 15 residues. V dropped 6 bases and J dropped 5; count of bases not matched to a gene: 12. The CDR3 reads CSVSSPGQGRYGYTF. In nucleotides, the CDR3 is TGCAGCGTATCTTCTCCGGGACAGGGGAGATATGGCTACACCTTC.

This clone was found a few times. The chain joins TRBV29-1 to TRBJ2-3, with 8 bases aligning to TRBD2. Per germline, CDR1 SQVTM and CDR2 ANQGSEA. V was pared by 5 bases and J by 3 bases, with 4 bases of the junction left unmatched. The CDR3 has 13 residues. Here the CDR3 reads CSVTGGVTDTQYF. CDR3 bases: TGCAGCGTTACGGGAGGGGTGACAGATACGCAGTATTTT.

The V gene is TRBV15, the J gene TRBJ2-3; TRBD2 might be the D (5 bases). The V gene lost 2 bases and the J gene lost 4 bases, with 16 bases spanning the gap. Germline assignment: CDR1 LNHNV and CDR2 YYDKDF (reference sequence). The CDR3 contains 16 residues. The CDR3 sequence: CATSRRQQGGSDTQYF. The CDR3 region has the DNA TGTGCCACCAGCAGAAGGCAGCAAGGAGGATCAGATACGCAGTATTTT.

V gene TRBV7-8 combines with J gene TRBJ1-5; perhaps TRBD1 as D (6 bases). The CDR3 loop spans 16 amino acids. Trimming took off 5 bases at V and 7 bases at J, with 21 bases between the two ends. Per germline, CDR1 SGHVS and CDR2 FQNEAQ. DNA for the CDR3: TGTGCCAGCAGCCACCTTCAGGGGAGGGGCGGGCAGCCCCAGCATTTT. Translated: CASSHLQGRGGQPQHF.

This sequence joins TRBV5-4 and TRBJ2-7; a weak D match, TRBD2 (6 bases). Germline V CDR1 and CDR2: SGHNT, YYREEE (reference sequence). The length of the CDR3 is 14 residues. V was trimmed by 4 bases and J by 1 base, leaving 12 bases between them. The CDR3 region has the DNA TGTGCCAGCAGCGCGGGACGCACGTCCTACGAGCAGTACTTC. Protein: CASSAGRTSYEQYF.

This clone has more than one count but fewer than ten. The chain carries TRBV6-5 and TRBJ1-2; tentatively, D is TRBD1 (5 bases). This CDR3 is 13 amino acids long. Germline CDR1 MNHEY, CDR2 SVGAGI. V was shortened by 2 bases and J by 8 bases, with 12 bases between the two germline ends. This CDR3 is CASSYVAGQGYTF. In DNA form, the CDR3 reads TGTGCCAGCAGTTACGTGGCAGGGCAAGGCTACACCTTC.

The CDR3 sequence is CASRRTSGSPGELFF. Written as DNA, the CDR3 is TGTGCCAGCCGGCGGACTAGCGGGAGCCCCGGGGAGCTGTTTTTT. The chain carries TRBV9 and TRBJ2-2, with TRBD2 identical over 13 bases. The CDR3 sequence is 15 residues long. CDR1 and CDR2 (germline): SGDLS, YYNGEE. V gave up 7 bases and J gave up 6 bases; unmatched junction bases: 6.

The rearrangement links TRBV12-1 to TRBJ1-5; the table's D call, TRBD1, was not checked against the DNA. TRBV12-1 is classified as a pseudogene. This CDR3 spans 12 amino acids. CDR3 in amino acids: CASRVSNQPQHF. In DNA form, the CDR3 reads TGTGCCTCCAGGGTTAGCAATCAGCCCCAGCATTTT.

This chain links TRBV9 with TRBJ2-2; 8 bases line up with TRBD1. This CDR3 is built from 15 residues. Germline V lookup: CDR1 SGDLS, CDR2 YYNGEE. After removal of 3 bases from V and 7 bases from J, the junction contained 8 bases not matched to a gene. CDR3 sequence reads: CASSERTGFVGELFF. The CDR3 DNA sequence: TGTGCCAGCAGCGAGCGGACAGGGTTTGTCGGGGAGCTGTTTTTT.

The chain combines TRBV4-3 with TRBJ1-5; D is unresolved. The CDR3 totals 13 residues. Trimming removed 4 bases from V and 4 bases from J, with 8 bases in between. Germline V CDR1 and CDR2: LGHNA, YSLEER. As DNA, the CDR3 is TGCGCCAGCAGCCTAACTAGGAATCAGCCCCAGCATTTT. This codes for CASSLTRNQPQHF.

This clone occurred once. This CDR3 is CAWMRDRAAEAFF. The CDR3 nucleotides are TGTGCCTGGATGCGCGACCGTGCGGCTGAAGCTTTCTTT. The V and J genes are TRBV30 and TRBJ1-1; D gene ambiguous. V dropped 4 bases and J dropped 6 bases, with 15 bases sitting between them. This CDR3 has 13 residues. The germline gives CDR1 GTSNPN, CDR2 SVGIG (reference sequence).

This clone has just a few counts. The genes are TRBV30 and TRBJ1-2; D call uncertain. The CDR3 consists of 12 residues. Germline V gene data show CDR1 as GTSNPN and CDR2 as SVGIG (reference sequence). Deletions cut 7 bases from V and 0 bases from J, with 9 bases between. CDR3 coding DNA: TGTGCCTTACAGAATTCTAACTATGGCTACACCTTC. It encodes CALQNSNYGYTF.

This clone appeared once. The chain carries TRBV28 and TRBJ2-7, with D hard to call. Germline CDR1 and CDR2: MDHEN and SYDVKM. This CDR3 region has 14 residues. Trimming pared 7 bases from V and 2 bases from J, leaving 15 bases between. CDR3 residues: CASIPDTRPYEQYF. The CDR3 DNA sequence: TGTGCCAGCATACCAGACACTCGGCCCTACGAGCAGTACTTC.

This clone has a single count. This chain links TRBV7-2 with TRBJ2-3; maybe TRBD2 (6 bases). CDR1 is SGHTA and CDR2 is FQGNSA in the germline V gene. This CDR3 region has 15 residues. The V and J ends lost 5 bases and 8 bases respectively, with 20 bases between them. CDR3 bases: TGTGCCAGCAGCCTAGGACTCGGGGGTCCTGCTACGCAGTATTTT. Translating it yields CASSLGLGGPATQYF.

CDR3 in amino acids: CASSLSGGTGELFF. The DNA of the CDR3 is TGTGCCAGCAGCTTGAGCGGGGGCACCGGGGAGCTGTTTTTT. This chain uses TRBV7-2 with TRBJ2-2; 8 bases align to TRBD2. Germline-derived CDR1 and CDR2 are SGHTA and FQGNSA. Trimming cost V 3 bases and J 4 bases; bases outside gene matches: 1. The CDR3 totals 14 residues. Based on the CDR3 plus reference TRBV7-2 and TRBJ2-2, the full variable domain is GAGVSQSPSNKVTEKGKDVELRCDPISGHTALYWYRQSLGQGLEFLIYFQGNSAPDKSGLPSDRFSAERTGGSVSTLTIQRTQQEDSAVYLCASSLSGGTGELFFGEGSRLTVL.

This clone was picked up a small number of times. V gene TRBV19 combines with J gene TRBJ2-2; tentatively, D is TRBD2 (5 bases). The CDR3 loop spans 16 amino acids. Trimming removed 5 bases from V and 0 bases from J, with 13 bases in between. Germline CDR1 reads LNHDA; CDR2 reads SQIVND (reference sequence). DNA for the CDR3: TGTGCCAGTAGTGCAGCGGCAGGCTCGAACACCGGGGAGCTGTTTTTT. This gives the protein CASSAAAGSNTGELFF.

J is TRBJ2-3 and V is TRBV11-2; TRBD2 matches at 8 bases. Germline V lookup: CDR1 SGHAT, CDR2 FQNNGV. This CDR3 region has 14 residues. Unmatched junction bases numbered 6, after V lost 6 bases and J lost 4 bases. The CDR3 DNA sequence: TGTGCCAGCAGACCGGGGGGGCTGGCAGATACGCAGTATTTT. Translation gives CASRPGGLADTQYF. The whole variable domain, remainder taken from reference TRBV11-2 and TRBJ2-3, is EAGVAQSPRYKIIEKRQSVAFWCNPISGHATLYWYQQILGQGPKLLIQFQNNGVVDDSQLPKDRFSAERLKGVDSTLKIQPAKLEDSAVYLCASRPGGLADTQYFGPGTRLTVL.

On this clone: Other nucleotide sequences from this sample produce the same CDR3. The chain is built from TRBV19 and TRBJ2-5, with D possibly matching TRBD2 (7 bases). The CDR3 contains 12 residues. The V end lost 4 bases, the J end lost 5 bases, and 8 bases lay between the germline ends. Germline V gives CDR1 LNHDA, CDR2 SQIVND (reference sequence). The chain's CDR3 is CASSSGGETQYF. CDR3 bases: TGTGCCAGTAGTAGCGGGGGCGAGACCCAGTACTTC.

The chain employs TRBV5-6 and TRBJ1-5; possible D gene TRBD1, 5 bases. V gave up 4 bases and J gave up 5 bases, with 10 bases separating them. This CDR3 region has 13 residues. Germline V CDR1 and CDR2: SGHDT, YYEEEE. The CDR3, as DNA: TGTGCCAGCAGCCGGACATCAGATCAGCCCCAGCATTTT. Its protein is CASSRTSDQPQHF.

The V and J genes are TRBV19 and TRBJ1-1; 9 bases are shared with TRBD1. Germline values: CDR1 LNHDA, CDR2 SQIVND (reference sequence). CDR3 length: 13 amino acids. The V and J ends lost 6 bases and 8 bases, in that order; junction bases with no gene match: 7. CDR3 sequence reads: CASRWDRAAEAFF. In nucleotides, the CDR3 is TGTGCCAGTAGATGGGACAGGGCAGCAGAAGCTTTCTTT. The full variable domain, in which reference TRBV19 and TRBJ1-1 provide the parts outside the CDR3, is DGGITQSPKYLFRKEGQNVTLSCEQNLNHDAMYWYRQDPGQGLRLIYYSQIVNDFQKGDIAEGYSVSREKKESFPLTVTSAQKNPTAFYLCASRWDRAAEAFFGQGTRLTVV.

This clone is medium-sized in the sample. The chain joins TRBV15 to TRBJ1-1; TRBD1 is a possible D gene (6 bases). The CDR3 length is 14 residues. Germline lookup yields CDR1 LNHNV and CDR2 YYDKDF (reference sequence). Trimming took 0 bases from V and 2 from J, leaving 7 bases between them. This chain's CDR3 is CATSRDRGNTEAFF. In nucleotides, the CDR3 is TGTGCCACCAGCAGAGACAGGGGAAACACTGAAGCTTTCTTT.

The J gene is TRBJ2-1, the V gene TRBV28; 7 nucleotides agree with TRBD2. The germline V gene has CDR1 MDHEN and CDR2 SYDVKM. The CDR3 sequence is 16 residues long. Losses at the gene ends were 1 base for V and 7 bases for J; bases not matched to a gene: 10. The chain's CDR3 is CASSLLRTWGGNEQFF. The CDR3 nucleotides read TGTGCCAGCAGTTTATTGCGGACTTGGGGGGGGAATGAGCAGTTCTTC.

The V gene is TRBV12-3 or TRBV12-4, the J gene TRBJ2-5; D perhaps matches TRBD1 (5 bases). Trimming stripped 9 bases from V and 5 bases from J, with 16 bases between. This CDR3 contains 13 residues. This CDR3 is CASAWGAGETQYF. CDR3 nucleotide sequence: TGTGCCAGTGCCTGGGGCGCCGGGGAGACCCAGTACTTC.

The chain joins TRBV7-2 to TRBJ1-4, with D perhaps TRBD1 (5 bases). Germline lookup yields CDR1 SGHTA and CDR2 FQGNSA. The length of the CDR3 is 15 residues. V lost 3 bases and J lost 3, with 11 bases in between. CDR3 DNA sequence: TGTGCCAGCAGCTTGCCAGGGAGGTCTAATGAAAAACTGTTTTTT. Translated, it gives CASSLPGRSNEKLFF.